Presented here are 9 T cell receptor beta chains from one specimen sequenced in a study of graft-versus-host responses after intestinal transplantation (dated by TCRdb to the early 2020s). Receptor libraries were prepared by the immunoSEQ multiplex PCR assay. As stored in TCRdb, this immuneACCESS dataset retains in-frame rearrangements with V and J assigned. A fraction of the clones does not appear; measured against another copy, unresolved V genes explain less than half of the discrepancy, and the remainder lacks a known reason. This sample is represented by 50,000 or so clones; around 90% of them were singletons. The ten largest account for almost 2.5% of the sample. Taken with the paper, the label for time point translates to: cells obtained before transplantation from donor or recipient. No cognate antigen is known for these TCRs. The sequencing used unstimulated CD4+ T cells sorted from spleen or lymph node cells, collected before transplant. The receptors shown here come from a human donor who was the organ donor for an intestinal transplant.

The chain links TRBV28 to TRBJ1-5; D unresolved. CDR1 MDHEN and CDR2 SYDVKM come from the germline V gene. The CDR3 loop spans 15 amino acids. V was trimmed by 6 bases and J by 5 bases, leaving 17 bases between them. In nucleotides, the CDR3 is TGTGCCAGCAGCCGTTTTGTTTCCCCGGATCAGCCCCAGCATTTT. Protein product: CASSRFVSPDQPQHF.

In its sample, this clone was seen a few times. The chain recombines TRBV7-2 with TRBJ2-2; either TRBD1 or TRBD2 may fit D (6 bases each). CDR1 and CDR2 from the germline V gene are SGHTA and FQGNSA. V was trimmed by 5 bases and J by 8 bases, leaving 15 bases between them. The CDR3 consists of 14 residues. The CDR3 DNA is TGTGCCAGCAGCCCGAGGGGGGAATCAGGGGAGCTGTTTTTT. It translates to CASSPRGESGELFF. The full variable domain, rest sourced from reference TRBV7-2 and TRBJ2-2, is GAGVSQSPSNKVTEKGKDVELRCDPISGHTALYWYRQSLGQGLEFLIYFQGNSAPDKSGLPSDRFSAERTGGSVSTLTIQRTQQEDSAVYLCASSPRGESGELFFGEGSRLTVL.

The chain is built from TRBV6-5 and TRBJ2-1; D tentatively reads TRBD1 or TRBD2 (5 bases each). Between the trimmed V and J ends, which lost 4 bases and 4 bases, there was a span of 8 bases. Looked up from germline, CDR1 is MNHEY and CDR2 is SVGAGI. CDR3 length: 13 amino acids. The CDR3 nucleotides are TGTGCCAGCAGTTCGGGACCTTACAATGAGCAGTTCTTC. This sequence encodes CASSSGPYNEQFF.

This sequence joins TRBV7-3 and TRBJ2-1, with TRBD2 identical over 13 bases. The CDR3 length is 17 residues. With 2 bases clipped from V and 5 bases from J, the junction kept 6 bases outside the gene matches. CDR1 is SGHTA and CDR2 is FQGTGA in the germline V gene. CDR3 region: CASSLGGLAGANNEQFF. The CDR3, as DNA: TGTGCCAGCAGCTTAGGCGGACTAGCGGGAGCCAACAATGAGCAGTTCTTC.

J is TRBJ2-3 and V is TRBV7-3; 11 bases are a match to TRBD2. The junction had 4 bases not matched to a gene; V was cut back by 2 bases and J by 3 bases. Germline values: CDR1 SGHTA, CDR2 FQGTGA. The CDR3 is made up of 16 amino acids. CDR3 nucleotide sequence: TGTGCCAGCAGCTTACGGCTAGCGGGAGGAACAGATACGCAGTATTTT. Its translation is CASSLRLAGGTDTQYF.

The rearrangement links TRBV11-2 to TRBJ2-2, with 8 positions matching TRBD2. This CDR3 comprises 15 residues. The germline V gene has CDR1 SGHAT and CDR2 FQNNGV. Unmatched junction bases numbered 8, after V lost 5 bases and J lost 6 bases. The CDR3 nucleotides are TGTGCCAGCAGCCCCACGGGAGGGTTTGCCGGGGAGCTGTTTTTT. Protein: CASSPTGGFAGELFF.

The chain uses TRBV10-1 and TRBJ2-2, with D unresolved. The CDR3 length is 16 residues. Trimming took 11 bases from V and 4 from J, leaving 23 bases between them. The germline V gene encodes CDR1 WNHNN and CDR2 SYGVQD (reference sequence). This chain's CDR3 is CAAFRSPGGFTGELFF. The CDR3 region has the DNA TGCGCCGCGTTTCGGAGCCCGGGCGGATTCACCGGGGAGCTGTTTTTT.

This rearrangement joins TRBV6-5 to TRBJ2-7; possible D gene TRBD1, 5 bases. Looked up from germline, CDR1 is MNHEY and CDR2 is SVGAGI. Between the trimmed V and J ends, which lost 2 bases and 1 base, there was a span of 15 bases. CDR3 length: 16 amino acids. This CDR3 is CASSYGLTERSYEQYF. The CDR3 coding sequence is TGTGCCAGCAGTTACGGGTTGACAGAGAGGTCCTACGAGCAGTACTTC.

This rearrangement joins TRBV7-3 to TRBJ2-3; 11 positions match TRBD2. The ends lost 4 bases at V and 0 bases at J; junction bases unmatched: 0. Per the germline V gene, CDR1 is SGHTA and CDR2 is FQGTGA. The CDR3 consists of 15 residues. The CDR3 nucleotides read TGTGCCAGCAGCTGGACTAGCGGGAGCACAGATACGCAGTATTTT. It encodes CASSWTSGSTDTQYF.